These 29 T cell receptor beta chains were all obtained from the same sample, sequenced in a study of Graves' ophthalmopathy and Graves' hyperthyroidism. The sequenced template was RNA, covering the TCR beta CDR3 region. An opening RT-PCR round employed HTBI primers and preceded a second-round multiplex PCR. One entry per CDR3 protein, called by TCRdb with MiXCR from the multiplex PCR reads. The sample consists of 300,000 to 400,000 distinct CDR3 sequences, 17% of them appearing once. The sequenced sample consisted of peripheral blood. The receptors derive from an adult man with Graves' ophthalmopathy.

The rearrangement joins TRBV10-3 to TRBJ2-5, with 13 bases identical to TRBD2. The CDR3 runs to 15 residues. CDR1 and CDR2 from the germline V gene are ENHRY and SYGVKD. J gave up 5 bases and V 2 bases, and 2 bases lay outside the gene matches. CDR3 protein: CAISERGLAGETQYF. The CDR3 nucleotides read TGTGCCATCAGTGAGCGGGGACTAGCGGGGGAGACCCAGTACTTC.

This clonotype was seen at least ten times. This rearrangement joins TRBV24-1 to TRBJ2-3; possibly TRBD1 for D (6 bases). Per the germline V gene, CDR1 is KGHDR and CDR2 is SFDVKD. Trimming pared 3 bases from V and 0 bases from J, leaving 9 bases between. The length of the CDR3 is 15 residues. CDR3 protein: CATSDPGDSTDTQYF. CDR3 DNA sequence: TGTGCCACCAGTGATCCAGGGGATAGCACAGATACGCAGTATTTT.

In this sample, this clonotype turned up many times. V and J are TRBV5-1 and TRBJ1-1, with 10 positions matching TRBD1. Looked up from germline, CDR1 is SGHRS and CDR2 is YFSETQ. The CDR3 is made up of 15 amino acids. V was clipped by 0 bases and J by 5 bases; unmatched bases: 4. The CDR3 DNA follows: TGCGCCAGCAGCTTGGGACAGGGGGCCTTGACTGAAGCTTTCTTT. Amino acids: CASSLGQGALTEAFF.

The sample holds many counts of this clonotype. As DNA, the CDR3 is TGCGCCAGCAGCTTGGATGTCAGAACCTACGAGCAGTACTTC. Translating it yields CASSLDVRTYEQYF. This chain connects TRBV5-1 to TRBJ2-7; unclear D gene. Germline CDR1 reads SGHRS; CDR2 reads YFSETQ. The length of the CDR3 is 14 residues. The V gene lost 0 bases and the J gene lost 2 bases, with 9 bases spanning the gap.

This clonotype showed up just a few times. The rearrangement links TRBV12-3 or TRBV12-4 to TRBJ2-2; 7 bases map to TRBD2. This CDR3 is 13 amino acids long. V gave up 3 bases and J gave up 6 bases; unmatched junction bases: 1. In nucleotides, the CDR3 is TGTGCCAGCAGTTTGAGCGGGGCCGGGGAGCTGTTTTTT. This gives the protein CASSLSGAGELFF.

The rearrangement joins TRBV14 to TRBJ1-2, with D possibly being TRBD1 (5 bases). The CDR3 totals 13 residues. V was cut by 2 bases and J by 4 bases, with 8 bases left in between. CDR1 and CDR2 from the germline V gene are SGHDN and FVKESK. CDR3 in DNA: TGTGCCAGCAGCCAAAGGGGCGGCTATGGCTACACCTTC. Translating it yields CASSQRGGYGYTF. The variable domain in full, completed from reference TRBV14 and TRBJ1-2, reads EAGVTQFPSHSVIEKGQTVTLRCDPISGHDNLYWYRRVMGKEIKFLLHFVKESKQDESGMPNNRFLAERTGGTYSTLKVQPAELEDSGVYFCASSQRGGYGYTFGSGTRLTVV.

The count of this clonotype is one. V gene TRBV9 combines with J gene TRBJ1-2, with D unresolved. V was cut by 4 bases and J by 8 bases, with 6 bases left in between. Germline V gene sequence: CDR1 SGDLS, CDR2 YYNGEE. CDR3 length: 10 residues. Here the CDR3 reads CASSSRGYTF. In nucleotides, the CDR3 is TGTGCCAGCAGCTCCAGAGGCTACACCTTC.

This clonotype was recorded many times. The chain has TRBV19 and TRBJ2-7; TRBD2 aligns across 8 bases. J was trimmed by 3 bases and V by 4 bases; bases with no gene match: 11. This CDR3 is built from 16 residues. Germline-derived CDR1 and CDR2 are LNHDA and SQIVND (reference sequence). CDR3 loop: CASSTAVSGSLYEQYF. CDR3 bases: TGTGCCAGTAGTACCGCGGTGAGCGGGAGCCTCTACGAGCAGTACTTC.

This clonotype has a count of ten or more. The J gene is TRBJ2-7, the V gene TRBV5-1, with 7 bases fitting TRBD2. Trimming cost V 1 base and J 2 bases; bases outside gene matches: 15. Germline V gene lookup returns CDR1 SGHRS and CDR2 YFSETQ. CDR3 length: 18 residues. CDR3 in DNA: TGCGCCAGCAGCTTGTTCCCCGGGGGGTGGCGGGAGACCTACGAGCAGTACTTC. Residues: CASSLFPGGWRETYEQYF.

This clonotype was observed many times. V and J are TRBV30 and TRBJ1-2; D call uncertain. V dropped 3 bases and J dropped 7 bases, with 18 bases sitting between them. The CDR3 totals 14 residues. Germline V gives CDR1 GTSNPN, CDR2 SVGIG (reference sequence). CDR3 DNA sequence: TGTGCCTGGAGGAACCCCGGGGAAGACGTTGGCTACACCTTC. This codes for CAWRNPGEDVGYTF.

This clonotype was detected many times. The gene calls are TRBV12-3 or TRBV12-4 and TRBJ2-5; D is ambiguous. This CDR3 is 14 amino acids long. V lost 3 bases, J lost 4 bases, and 12 bases lay in between. The CDR3 DNA follows: TGTGCCAGCAGTTTCTACAGAGCAGTAGAGACCCAGTACTTC. Protein product: CASSFYRAVETQYF.

This clonotype was counted many times. The chain recombines TRBV12-3 or TRBV12-4 with TRBJ2-3; D remains ambiguous. V was shortened by 4 bases and J by 8 bases, with 10 bases between the two germline ends. The length of the CDR3 is 12 residues. The CDR3 spells CASSSATGTQYF. As DNA, the CDR3 is TGTGCCAGCAGTTCGGCCACCGGTACGCAGTATTTT.

Ten or more counts support this clonotype. This rearrangement joins TRBV20-1 to TRBJ2-7, with TRBD2 as a possible D gene (5 bases). Germline V gene sequence: CDR1 DFQATT, CDR2 SNEGSKA (reference sequence). The CDR3 contains 14 residues. V was clipped by 0 bases and J by 3 bases, with 12 bases between them. The CDR3 bases are TGCAGTGCTAGAGATATCCGGGGTGGCTACGAGCAGTACTTC. Protein: CSARDIRGGYEQYF.

This clonotype came up many times. The chain is built from TRBV11-1 and TRBJ2-5, with 14 bases fitting TRBD2. Looked up from germline, CDR1 is SGHAT and CDR2 is FQDESV (reference sequence). This CDR3 spans 18 amino acids. J lost 5 bases, V lost 4 bases, and 12 bases had no gene match. Here the CDR3 reads CASSSHLGLAGATETQYF. The DNA of the CDR3 is TGTGCCAGCAGCTCCCACTTGGGACTAGCGGGAGCTACCGAGACCCAGTACTTC. Combining the CDR3 with reference TRBV11-1 and TRBJ2-5 gives the whole variable domain EAEVAQSPRYKITEKSQAVAFWCDPISGHATLYWYRQILGQGPELLVQFQDESVVDDSQLPKDRFSAERLKGVDSTLKIQPAELGDSAMYLCASSSHLGLAGATETQYFGPGTRLLVL.

The chain couples TRBV27 to TRBJ1-2, with D unresolved. Trimming removed 3 bases at V and 7 bases at J, with 21 bases between. Germline V gene sequence: CDR1 MNHEY, CDR2 SMNVEV (reference sequence). The CDR3 extends over 16 amino acids. The CDR3 loop is CASSFQAQSGVGGYTF. CDR3 sequence (DNA): TGTGCCAGCAGTTTCCAAGCCCAGAGCGGCGTTGGTGGCTACACCTTC.

This clonotype showed up many times. The chain uses TRBV5-1 and TRBJ2-7; a possible D gene is TRBD1 (8 bases). There are 16 residues in the CDR3. Germline lookup yields CDR1 SGHRS and CDR2 YFSETQ. The V end was cut by 4 bases, the J end by 0 bases, with 17 bases between. CDR3 bases: TGCGCCAGCAGCCAGCGGGACAGGCCGAGCTCCTACGAGCAGTACTTC. Translation gives CASSQRDRPSSYEQYF.

The sample holds many counts of this clonotype. The chain joins TRBV2 to TRBJ2-1; D unclear. The CDR3 has 15 residues. CDR1 and CDR2 from the germline V gene are SNHLY and FYNNEI. Between the trimmed V and J ends, which lost 3 bases and 2 bases, there was a span of 11 bases. The CDR3 sequence: CASSDGDTAYNEQFF. CDR3 bases: TGTGCCAGCAGTGATGGCGACACCGCCTACAATGAGCAGTTCTTC. Full variable domain (rest looked up from reference TRBV2 and TRBJ2-1): EPEVTQTPSHQVTQMGQEVILRCVPISNHLYFYWYRQILGQKVEFLVSFYNNEISEKSEIFDDQFSVERPDGSNFTLKIRSTKLEDSAMYFCASSDGDTAYNEQFFGPGTRLTVL.

This clonotype was recorded many times. The gene calls are TRBV15 and TRBJ2-7; 9 positions agree with TRBD1. The CDR3 spans 15 residues. With 0 bases clipped from V and 4 bases from J, the junction kept 4 bases outside the gene matches. CDR1 LNHNV and CDR2 YYDKDF come from the germline V gene (reference sequence). CDR3 DNA: TGTGCCACCAGCAGAGAACAGGGGGCGGGTTACGAGCAGTACTTC. Protein sequence: CATSREQGAGYEQYF.

This clonotype was detected only a few times. This sequence may be a read error, since a much larger clone differs from it by one base. The V gene is TRBV28, the J gene TRBJ2-7; D is possibly TRBD1 (5 bases). This CDR3 is built from 16 residues. Germline V gene lookup returns CDR1 MDHEN and CDR2 SYDVKM. The CDR3 coding sequence is TGTGCCATCAGTTTCACCCTGGGGCAAAACTCCTACGAGCAGTACTTC. Translation gives CAISFTLGQNSYEQYF.

This clonotype has at least ten counts. The chain links TRBV5-1 to TRBJ2-5; 12 bases are a match to TRBD2. Germline V lookup: CDR1 SGHRS, CDR2 YFSETQ. The J segment lost 5 bases and the V segment lost 0 bases, leaving 5 bases of the junction unmatched. CDR3 size: 16 residues. In nucleotides, the CDR3 is TGCGCCAGCAGCTTGGTGGCTAGCGGGGGGGCGGAGACCCAGTACTTC. Translating it yields CASSLVASGGAETQYF.

This clonotype was counted at least ten times. This may stem from a read error, because a much larger clone lies one nucleotide away. V is TRBV30 and J is TRBJ2-7; D unclear. Germline lookup yields CDR1 GTSNPN and CDR2 SVGIG (reference sequence). The CDR3 spans 11 residues. V lost 0 bases, J lost 5 bases, and 5 bases lay in between. The CDR3 nucleotides read TGTGCCTGGAGTGTGATCCACGAGCAGTACTTC. This translates into CAWSVIHEQYF.

This clonotype occurred many times. J is TRBJ2-5 and V is TRBV4-1; TRBD1 is a possible D gene (5 bases). Germline CDR1 reads MGHRA; CDR2 reads YSYEKL. Trimming shortened V by 0 bases and J by 2 bases, and 13 bases separated the two germline ends. The CDR3 loop spans 16 amino acids. The CDR3 bases are TGCGCCAGCAGCCAAGATCAGGGTTCGATACAAGAGACCCAGTACTTC. This gives the protein CASSQDQGSIQETQYF.

This clonotype was observed at least ten times. V usage is TRBV6-2 or TRBV6-3 and J usage is TRBJ1-5, with unresolved D. V was trimmed by 5 bases and J by 5 bases, leaving 19 bases between them. Germline-derived CDR1 and CDR2 are MNHEY and SVGEGT. The CDR3 sequence is 16 residues long. The CDR3 DNA follows: TGTGCCAGCAGTACCTTCTGGGCCACGGAGGATCAGCCCCAGCATTTT. Translation gives CASSTFWATEDQPQHF.

This clonotype was counted ten times or more. The gene calls are TRBV4-1 and TRBJ2-5; 8 nucleotides match TRBD1. Germline values: CDR1 MGHRA, CDR2 YSYEKL. The CDR3 is 16 residues long. Unmatched junction bases numbered 10, after V lost 3 bases and J lost 4 bases. The CDR3: CASSHLSAGGGETQYF. The CDR3 DNA is TGCGCCAGCAGCCATCTCTCCGCAGGGGGCGGAGAGACCCAGTACTTC.

This clonotype has at least ten counts. V and J are TRBV28 and TRBJ1-2; a weak D match, TRBD1 (6 bases). Germline loops: CDR1 MDHEN, CDR2 SYDVKM. Trimming stripped 7 bases from V and 6 bases from J, with 12 bases between. The CDR3 totals 12 residues. The CDR3 sequence: CASTRTENGYTF. As DNA, the CDR3 is TGTGCCAGCACCCGGACAGAGAATGGCTACACCTTC.

This clonotype was picked up one time. J is TRBJ1-1 and V is TRBV7-2, with 9 bases aligning to TRBD1. V was clipped by 5 bases and J by 4 bases; unmatched bases: 5. The CDR3 is 14 residues long. Per the germline V gene, CDR1 is SGHTA and CDR2 is FQGNSA. The CDR3 is CASSIQGASTEAFF. CDR3 coding DNA: TGTGCCAGCAGCATACAGGGGGCAAGCACTGAAGCTTTCTTT.

This clonotype was counted between two and nine times. V and J are TRBV3-1 and TRBJ1-1, with a possible D match to TRBD1 (5 bases). The V and J ends lost 1 base and 0 bases respectively, with 18 bases between them. Germline loops: CDR1 LGHDT, CDR2 YNNKEL (reference sequence). The CDR3 contains 18 residues. This CDR3 reads CASSQVAPGRRMNTEAFF. In nucleotides, the CDR3 is TGTGCCAGCAGCCAAGTGGCCCCGGGACGTCGCATGAACACTGAAGCTTTCTTT.

The V gene is TRBV20-1, the J gene TRBJ2-5; D remains ambiguous. The ends were cut back, 3 bases at V and 4 bases at J, with 12 bases in the middle. Germline V lookup: CDR1 DFQATT, CDR2 SNEGSKA (reference sequence). The CDR3 length is 13 residues. The DNA of the CDR3 is TGCAGTGCTAGTGACCCTATGGGAGAGACCCAGTACTTC. Its protein product is CSASDPMGETQYF.

This clonotype was detected many times. The V and J genes are TRBV7-2 and TRBJ1-3; 7 bases are a match to TRBD1. The germline V gene encodes CDR1 SGHTA and CDR2 FQGNSA. The CDR3 is 15 residues long. V lost 3 bases to trimming and J lost 8 bases; unmatched junction nucleotides: 10. CDR3 in amino acids: CASSFATGMGDTIYF. In DNA, the CDR3 is TGTGCCAGCAGCTTCGCGACAGGGATGGGGGACACCATATATTTT.